A single TCR beta chain is shown here with its context. This entry is derived from a study of T-cell memory formation after mild COVID-19. A single record per CDR3 protein comes from TCRdb applying MiXCR to the 5' RACE reads. Of around 140,000 distinct CDR3 sequences listed, 6% to 7% are singletons. Trimming took 8 bases from V and 3 from J; bases not matched to a gene: 7. The CDR3 sequence is 16 residues long. Sequencing input: PBMCs or a T cell subset sorted from them (not recorded which). This TCR derives from an adult woman who had mild COVID-19 (a few samples of this study predate the infection). Cell type and time point are not known. The rearrangement links TRBV12-3 or TRBV12-4 to TRBJ2-3; 14 bases match TRBD2. The CDR3 loop is CASPPGLAGETDTQYF. In nucleotides, the CDR3 is TGTGCCAGCCCTCCGGGACTAGCGGGGGAGACAGATACGCAGTATTTT.